The 14 T cell receptor beta chains below come from one sample, sequenced in a study of T cells in localized non-small cell lung cancer. The data were produced by immunoSEQ multiplex PCR, yet TCRdb's version contains in-frame clones alone and is incomplete. The sample carries about 40,000 clones, around 90% recorded once. This specimen was peripheral blood, taken before any cancer treatment. The receptors shown here come from a woman aged 35-75 years with stage I lung adenocarcinoma.

The chain carries TRBV10-3 and TRBJ2-3; a weak D match, TRBD2 (7 bases). Between the trimmed V and J ends, which lost 0 bases and 9 bases, there was a span of 28 bases. The CDR3 sequence is 19 residues long. Germline loops: CDR1 ENHRY, CDR2 SYGVKD. The CDR3 sequence is CAISESGAPWGGAKITQYF. For the CDR3, the DNA is TGTGCCATCAGTGAGTCGGGGGCGCCCTGGGGGGGCGCAAAGATCACGCAGTATTTT.

The rearrangement links TRBV7-9 to TRBJ2-2; 7 bases are shared with TRBD2. The CDR3 spans 15 residues. The V segment lost 4 bases and the J segment 7 bases; nucleotides outside the gene matches: 9. Germline CDR1 and CDR2: SEHNR and FQNEAQ (reference sequence). Here the CDR3 DNA reads TGTGCCAGCAGCTCCCGGGCGGGAGTGGTCGGGGAGCTGTTTTTT. It is translated as CASSSRAGVVGELFF.

The chain combines TRBV4-2 with TRBJ2-3; 7 bases match TRBD2. Germline CDR1 and CDR2: LGHNA and YNFKEQ. V lost 0 bases, J lost 0 bases, and 0 bases stayed unmatched. The CDR3 length is 15 residues. The chain's CDR3 is CASSQDSGSTDTQYF. Here the CDR3 DNA reads TGTGCCAGCAGCCAAGATAGCGGGAGCACAGATACGCAGTATTTT.

The V call is TRBV28, the J call TRBJ1-3; perhaps TRBD1 as D (5 bases). Germline-derived CDR1 and CDR2 are MDHEN and SYDVKM. Between the trimmed V and J ends, which lost 8 bases and 6 bases, there was a span of 17 bases. The CDR3 sequence is 14 residues long. CDR3 loop: CASRSPGQINTIYF. CDR3 bases: TGTGCCAGCCGTTCCCCTGGACAAATAAACACCATATATTTT.

The chain has TRBV27 and TRBJ1-5; unclear D gene. V shed 3 bases and J shed 0 bases, with 6 bases lying between them. The germline V gene has CDR1 MNHEY and CDR2 SMNVEV (reference sequence). CDR3 length equals 14 residues. For the CDR3, the DNA is TGTGCCAGCAGTTTTACATATAGCAATCAGCCCCAGCATTTT. Its translation is CASSFTYSNQPQHF.

This clone showed up just once. V and J are TRBV28 and TRBJ1-5; no reliable D call. Trimming pared 6 bases from V and 7 bases from J, leaving 10 bases between. CDR3 length: 12 amino acids. CDR1 is MDHEN and CDR2 is SYDVKM in the germline V gene. The CDR3 loop reads CASSSPVQPQHF. DNA of the CDR3: TGTGCCAGCAGCTCTCCCGTCCAGCCCCAGCATTTT.

The chain joins TRBV5-5 to TRBJ2-7, with 9 positions matching TRBD1. In germline, CDR1 is SGHKS, CDR2 YYEKEE (reference sequence). The CDR3 covers 15 residues. Trimming removed 4 bases from V and 2 bases from J; junction bases left unmatched: 7. CDR3 in amino acids: CASSPTGTGTYEQYF. In DNA, the CDR3 is TGTGCCAGCAGCCCGACCGGGACAGGGACCTACGAGCAGTACTTC.

As regards this clone: The junction departs from germline at one end; a sequencing error may be responsible. For the CDR3, the DNA is TGTGCCGGCAGCCCACCGGACAGGGTAAAGGGCTACACCTTC. Its protein product is CAGSPPDRVKGYTF. The V call is TRBV7-2, the J call TRBJ1-2; 8 bases match TRBD1. The CDR3 is 14 residues long. Germline V gives CDR1 SGHTA, CDR2 FQGNSA.

The J gene is TRBJ2-1, the V gene TRBV28; D is ambiguous. V was pared by 7 bases and J by 4 bases, with 5 bases between. The length of the CDR3 is 11 residues. Germline V CDR1 and CDR2: MDHEN, SYDVKM. For the CDR3, the DNA is TGTGCCAGCATCGAATACAATGAGCAGTTCTTC. Translation gives CASIEYNEQFF.

The CDR3 sequence is CASRIWGGGYTF. Here the CDR3 DNA reads TGTGCCAGTAGGATATGGGGAGGAGGCTACACCTTC. J is TRBJ1-2 and V is TRBV19; D uncertain. Per germline, CDR1 LNHDA and CDR2 SQIVND (reference sequence). The CDR3 contains 12 residues. V shed 6 bases and J shed 8 bases, with 13 bases lying between them.

V usage is TRBV7-2 and J usage is TRBJ2-2; D is perhaps TRBD2 (5 bases). The germline V gene has CDR1 SGHTA and CDR2 FQGNSA. This CDR3 spans 14 amino acids. The V end lost 0 bases, the J end lost 5 bases, and 7 bases lay between the germline ends. CDR3 in DNA: TGTGCCAGCAGCTTAGCTTCGGGGACCGGGGAGCTGTTTTTT. Residues: CASSLASGTGELFF.

The genes are TRBV11-2 and TRBJ2-2; D is perhaps TRBD1 (6 bases). The CDR3 is 16 amino acids. Trimming took off 5 bases at V and 1 base at J, with 14 bases between the two ends. Per the germline V gene, CDR1 is SGHAT and CDR2 is FQNNGV. Here the CDR3 reads CASSRRGQRNTGELFF. The CDR3 DNA follows: TGTGCCAGCAGCCGACGGGGACAAAGGAACACCGGGGAGCTGTTTTTT.

The rearrangement uses TRBV7-8 and TRBJ1-3, with D possibly being TRBD1 (5 bases). The CDR3 is 16 amino acids. CDR1 is SGHVS, CDR2 FQNEAQ, per germline. V dropped 5 bases and J dropped 0 bases, with 14 bases sitting between them. The CDR3 protein is CASSRGHASSGNTIYF. CDR3 coding DNA: TGTGCCAGCAGCCGGGGCCACGCATCCTCTGGAAACACCATATATTTT.

The V and J genes are TRBV7-9 and TRBJ2-7; TRBD2 matches at 9 bases. CDR3 length equals 17 residues. The V and J ends lost 5 bases and 2 bases, in that order; junction bases with no gene match: 13. The germline V gene encodes CDR1 SEHNR and CDR2 FQNEAQ (reference sequence). The CDR3 here is CASSQNPLAGLTYEQYF. The CDR3 DNA reads as TGTGCCAGCAGCCAAAATCCTCTAGCGGGACTAACCTACGAGCAGTACTTC.